These 27 T cell receptor beta chains were all obtained from the same sample, sequenced in a study of beta chain features in type 1 diabetes. Expressed TCRB transcripts got sequenced, as all isolated RNA was reverse transcribed. The repertoire was sequenced with immunoSEQ multiplex PCR; TCRdb's copy has only in-frame clones and lacks some. Counted here are some 220,000 clones, about 11% occurring once; the ten biggest clones make up 1% to 1.5%. Sequenced sample: central memory CD4+ T cells from blood. These receptors came from a man aged 18 to 29 in good health.

In regard to this clone: This may arise from a read error, as a much more abundant clone is one base away. Distinct nucleotide sequences in the sample also encode this CDR3. The chain couples TRBV2 to TRBJ1-1, with D possibly being TRBD1 (6 bases). Germline lookup yields CDR1 SNHLY and CDR2 FYNNEI. V lost 7 bases to trimming and J lost 1 base, with 10 bases between them. The CDR3 loop spans 13 amino acids. The CDR3 DNA follows: TGTGCCAGCACCCTACAGGGGAACACTGAAGCTTTCTTT. Residues: CASTLQGNTEAFF. The full variable domain, its missing parts supplied by reference TRBV2 and TRBJ1-1, is EPEVTQTPSHQVTQMGQEVILRCVPISNHLYFYWYRQILGQKVEFLVSFYNNEISEKSEIFDDQFSVERPDGSNFTLKIRSTKLEDSAMYFCASTLQGNTEAFFGQGTRLTVV.

This chain joins TRBV29-1 and TRBJ1-1; D gene ambiguous. The V end lost 8 bases, the J end lost 1 base, and 14 bases lay between the germline ends. In germline, CDR1 is SQVTM, CDR2 ANQGSEA. The CDR3 is 13 residues long. The CDR3 bases are TGCAGCTGTATACCGGACGGGAACACTGAAGCTTTCTTT. It is translated as CSCIPDGNTEAFF. Based on the CDR3 plus reference TRBV29-1 and TRBJ1-1, the full variable domain is SAVISQKPSRDICQRGTSLTIQCQVDSQVTMMFWYRQQPGQSLTLIATANQGSEATYESGFVIDKFPISRPNLTFSTLTVSNMSPEDSSIYLCSCIPDGNTEAFFGQGTRLTVV.

This clone was detected a few times. This sequence joins TRBV7-7 and TRBJ2-5; D gene ambiguous. V shed 5 bases and J shed 6 bases, with 13 bases lying between them. Germline CDR1 and CDR2: SSHAT and FNYEAQ (reference sequence). The CDR3 contains 13 residues. This CDR3 is CASSLTRSQTQYF. As DNA, the CDR3 is TGTGCCAGCAGCCTCACCAGGAGTCAGACCCAGTACTTC.

This clone was observed a handful of times. This chain connects TRBV10-3 to TRBJ2-7, with D possibly TRBD2 on 6 matching bases. The ends were cut back, 3 bases at V and 2 bases at J, with 20 bases in the middle. The CDR3 length is 17 residues. Germline V gene lookup returns CDR1 ENHRY and CDR2 SYGVKD. CDR3 amino acids: CAISEYTSASEPYEQYF. The DNA for the CDR3 is TGTGCCATCAGTGAATATACTTCGGCTAGCGAACCCTACGAGCAGTACTTC.

Concerning this clone itself: An end of the junction does not agree with germline; a read error may underlie this. This chain uses TRBV7-7 with TRBJ2-2, with TRBD2 matching 11 bases. The CDR3 runs to 17 residues. Germline V gene sequence: CDR1 SSHAT, CDR2 FNYEAQ (reference sequence). The CDR3: CASSPLALAGGTGELFF. CDR3 bases: TGTGCTAGCAGCCCCCTCGCGCTAGCGGGAGGCACCGGGGAGCTGTTTTTT.

The rearrangement links TRBV11-3 to TRBJ2-1, with 7 bases fitting TRBD2. The CDR3 runs 13 residues. CDR1 SGHNT and CDR2 YENEEA come from the germline V gene. With V trimmed by 8 bases and J by 9 bases, 10 bases remained unmatched. CDR3 DNA sequence: TGTGCCAGCGGTGCTACTAGCGAGGGTGAGCAGTTCTTC. Translation gives CASGATSEGEQFF.

The chain couples TRBV7-2 to TRBJ2-1, with D perhaps assigned TRBD1 or TRBD2 (5 bases each). Germline V gene sequence: CDR1 SGHTA, CDR2 FQGNSA. The CDR3 is made up of 16 amino acids. V lost 3 bases to trimming and J lost 2 bases, with 14 bases between them. In DNA, the CDR3 is TGTGCCAGCAGCTTCCGGGACCGACCTACCTACAATGAGCAGTTCTTC. It codes for CASSFRDRPTYNEQFF. Full variable domain (missing parts from reference TRBV7-2 and TRBJ2-1): GAGVSQSPSNKVTEKGKDVELRCDPISGHTALYWYRQSLGQGLEFLIYFQGNSAPDKSGLPSDRFSAERTGGSVSTLTIQRTQQEDSAVYLCASSFRDRPTYNEQFFGPGTRLTVL.

The rearrangement joins TRBV28 to TRBJ2-1, with D possibly matching TRBD2 (6 bases). Germline lookup yields CDR1 MDHEN and CDR2 SYDVKM. This CDR3 contains 16 residues. Trimming took 2 bases from V and 0 from J, leaving 11 bases between them. CDR3 loop: CASSLPRGSSYNEQFF. The DNA of the CDR3 is TGTGCCAGCAGTTTACCCCGGGGGAGCTCCTACAATGAGCAGTTCTTC.

The rearrangement links TRBV30 to TRBJ1-3; D is unclear. V dropped 4 bases and J dropped 6 bases, with 10 bases sitting between them. The CDR3 is 12 residues long. Germline V gene lookup returns CDR1 GTSNPN and CDR2 SVGIG (reference sequence). Here the CDR3 DNA reads TGTGCCTGGAAATCTTTGGCAAACACCATATATTTT. Translated, it gives CAWKSLANTIYF.

The chain employs TRBV18 and TRBJ2-7; 9 bases are a match to TRBD2. V was clipped by 5 bases and J by 6 bases; unmatched bases: 8. CDR1 KGHSH and CDR2 LQKENI come from the germline V gene. The CDR3 covers 14 residues. Written as DNA, the CDR3 is TGTGCCAGCTCATCTTCCGGGACTAGCCGCGAGCAGTACTTC. Protein: CASSSSGTSREQYF.

This clone was seen a few times. V usage is TRBV7-2 and J usage is TRBJ2-7; D gene unclear. Germline V gives CDR1 SGHTA, CDR2 FQGNSA. V shed 5 bases and J shed 2 bases, with 13 bases lying between them. The length of the CDR3 is 14 residues. CDR3: CASSTRTATYEQYF. Written as DNA, the CDR3 is TGTGCCAGCAGCACACGGACGGCTACCTACGAGCAGTACTTC. Full variable domain (missing parts from reference TRBV7-2 and TRBJ2-7): GAGVSQSPSNKVTEKGKDVELRCDPISGHTALYWYRQSLGQGLEFLIYFQGNSAPDKSGLPSDRFSAERTGGSVSTLTIQRTQQEDSAVYLCASSTRTATYEQYFGPGTRLTVT.

J is TRBJ2-1 and V is TRBV5-1; 13 bases agree with TRBD2. With 0 bases clipped from V and 7 bases from J, the junction kept 7 bases outside the gene matches. CDR1 is SGHRS and CDR2 is YFSETQ in the germline V gene. The CDR3 is 17 amino acids. The chain's CDR3 is CASSLGGTSGTSNEQFF. The CDR3 DNA is TGCGCCAGCAGCTTGGGCGGGACTAGCGGGACTAGTAATGAGCAGTTCTTC.

This clone was seen a single time. V is TRBV9 and J is TRBJ2-5, with TRBD2 identical over 10 bases. The CDR3 runs to 16 residues. Unmatched junction bases numbered 11, after V lost 4 bases and J lost 5 bases. CDR1 and CDR2 from the germline V gene are SGDLS and YYNGEE. The CDR3: CASSPEAGGFDETQYF. Here the CDR3 DNA reads TGTGCCAGCAGCCCAGAAGCGGGAGGGTTCGACGAGACCCAGTACTTC.

The V gene is TRBV7-2, the J gene TRBJ2-5, with D uncertain. The V gene lost 4 bases and the J gene lost 2 bases, with 5 bases spanning the gap. The CDR3 spans 12 residues. Germline V gives CDR1 SGHTA, CDR2 FQGNSA. DNA for the CDR3: TGTGCCAGCAGCTATGTTCAAGAGACCCAGTACTTC. It yields the protein CASSYVQETQYF.

The chain is built from TRBV7-9 and TRBJ2-2; 7 nucleotides match TRBD1. The V segment lost 6 bases and the J segment 0 bases; nucleotides outside the gene matches: 4. CDR3 length equals 15 residues. The germline V gene has CDR1 SEHNR and CDR2 FQNEAQ (reference sequence). The CDR3, as DNA: TGTGCCAGCAGTATTACAGGGGCGAACACCGGGGAGCTGTTTTTT. It is translated as CASSITGANTGELFF.

This chain uses TRBV10-3 with TRBJ2-1, with unresolved D. The ends were cut back, 6 bases at V and 0 bases at J, with 9 bases in the middle. Germline V gene lookup returns CDR1 ENHRY and CDR2 SYGVKD. This CDR3 region has 14 residues. The CDR3 nucleotides read TGTGCCATCAGCCTGAAAAGCTCCTACAATGAGCAGTTCTTC. Amino acid sequence: CAISLKSSYNEQFF.

A note on this clone: A much larger clonotype is one base distant, so this may be a read error. The same CDR3 also results from other DNA sequences found in this sample. V gene TRBV29-1 combines with J gene TRBJ2-7; 7 bases fit TRBD1. The germline V gene encodes CDR1 SQVTM and CDR2 ANQGSEA. CDR3 length: 14 residues. The trim removed 6 bases at V and 1 base at J, leaving 9 bases unmatched. The CDR3 DNA reads as TGCAGCGTGGGGATGGGCAGGGGGTCCTACGAGCAGTACTTC. Translation gives CSVGMGRGSYEQYF.

This clone was observed a handful of times. The V and J genes are TRBV2 and TRBJ2-7; 8 nucleotides line up with TRBD1. CDR3 length: 12 amino acids. V lost 4 bases to trimming and J lost 4 bases; unmatched junction nucleotides: 0. CDR1 and CDR2 from the germline V gene are SNHLY and FYNNEI. The CDR3 spells CASSGTGYEQYF. For the CDR3, the DNA is TGTGCCAGCAGTGGGACAGGGTACGAGCAGTACTTC. The full variable domain, with the rest looked up from reference TRBV2 and TRBJ2-7, is EPEVTQTPSHQVTQMGQEVILRCVPISNHLYFYWYRQILGQKVEFLVSFYNNEISEKSEIFDDQFSVERPDGSNFTLKIRSTKLEDSAMYFCASSGTGYEQYFGPGTRLTVT.

CDR3 coding DNA: TGCGCCAGCAGCCAAGGAGTTAACTATGGCTACACCTTC. Residues: CASSQGVNYGYTF. The V call is TRBV4-1, the J call TRBJ1-2; D gene uncertain. The length of the CDR3 is 13 residues. Looked up from germline, CDR1 is MGHRA and CDR2 is YSYEKL. V was trimmed by 1 base and J by 1 base, leaving 4 bases between them.

This sequence joins TRBV9 and TRBJ2-3, with no clear D. V was trimmed by 0 bases and J by 8 bases, leaving 13 bases between them. The CDR3 consists of 14 residues. From germline, CDR1 is SGDLS and CDR2 YYNGEE. CDR3 coding DNA: TGTGCCAGCAGCGTAGCTACTGAGTCGGCTACGCAGTATTTT. Translating it yields CASSVATESATQYF.

Points on this clone: One end of the junction does not line up with germline, which may come from a read error. The rearrangement joins TRBV6-5 to TRBJ2-4; TRBD2 might be the D (6 bases). Germline assignment: CDR1 MNHEY and CDR2 SVGAGI. The CDR3 has 12 amino acids. This CDR3 is CASSGDSQEQDF. CDR3 in DNA: TGTGCCAGCAGTGGGGACTCCCAAGAACAGGACTTC.

The chain links TRBV6-1 to TRBJ2-1, with 7 bases identical to TRBD2. J gave up 0 bases and V 6 bases, and 2 bases lay outside the gene matches. CDR3 length equals 14 residues. Germline CDR1 MNHNS, CDR2 SASEGT. The CDR3: CASRGGSSYNEQFF. The CDR3 region has the DNA TGTGCCAGCAGAGGCGGGAGCTCCTACAATGAGCAGTTCTTC.

The chain uses TRBV15 and TRBJ1-2; TRBD1 aligns across 8 bases. The CDR3 runs 14 residues. Germline assignment: CDR1 LNHNV and CDR2 YYDKDF (reference sequence). V lost 3 bases and J lost 8; bases outside the gene matches: 8. For the CDR3, the DNA is TGTGCCACCAGCAGGGCCTCGACAGGGGACGGCTACACCTTC. This encodes CATSRASTGDGYTF.

V is TRBV5-4 and J is TRBJ2-7; D unclear. The V gene's germline CDR1 is SGHNT and CDR2 YYREEE (reference sequence). This CDR3 contains 14 residues. V was clipped by 4 bases and J by 3 bases, with 14 bases between them. CDR3 amino acids: CASSPSQNDYEQYF. The CDR3 region has the DNA TGTGCCAGCAGCCCATCCCAAAATGACTACGAGCAGTACTTC.

This chain connects TRBV4-2 to TRBJ2-7; 8 positions match TRBD2. The CDR3 spans 14 residues. V was clipped by 1 base and J by 3 bases; unmatched bases: 2. Germline assignment: CDR1 LGHNA and CDR2 YNFKEQ. The CDR3 sequence: CASSQGGLVYEQYF. Written as DNA, the CDR3 is TGTGCCAGCAGCCAAGGGGGACTAGTCTACGAGCAGTACTTC.

This clone was counted only a few times. CDR3 in DNA: TGTGCCAGCAGTTTACTAGCGGGAGTTTCCAATGAGCAGTTCTTC. This sequence encodes CASSLLAGVSNEQFF. The V gene is TRBV5-6, the J gene TRBJ2-1; 11 bases are shared with TRBD2. CDR1 and CDR2 from the germline V gene are SGHDT and YYEEEE. This CDR3 comprises 15 residues. V gave up 5 bases and J gave up 6 bases; unmatched junction bases: 7.

The CDR3 loop reads CASSSSQGVGGYTF. The CDR3, as DNA: TGTGCCAGCAGCTCTTCTCAGGGGGTTGGCGGCTACACCTTC. This rearrangement joins TRBV7-3 to TRBJ1-2, with TRBD1 matching over 7 bases. The CDR3 consists of 14 residues. Trimming cost V 4 bases and J 8 bases; bases outside gene matches: 10. Germline V gives CDR1 SGHTA, CDR2 FQGTGA.